This T cell receptor (beta chain) was documented in a study of Graves' ophthalmopathy and Graves' hyperthyroidism. General study results and limits: Forecasting of ophthalmopathy progression by the model achieved approximately 70% sensitivity and 72% to 85% specificity.

If patients had other autoimmune diseases, uncontrolled infections, pregnancy or lactation, they were excluded. The V and J ends lost 3 bases and 0 bases respectively, with 12 bases between them. The CDR3 covers 15 residues. Germline V gives CDR1 MDHEN, CDR2 SYDVKM. This clonotype was counted at least ten times. Its cognate antigen is unknown. Investigators amplified TCR beta CDR3 regions from RNA transcripts. First-round RT-PCR employed HTBI primers, with a second-round multiplex PCR after it. TCRdb passed the multiplex PCR reads through MiXCR, listing each CDR3 protein once. The sample carries about 370,000 distinct CDR3 sequences, about 17% recorded once.

The rearrangement uses TRBV28 and TRBJ2-7; D unclear. Material for sequencing was peripheral blood. The TCR was taken from an adult woman with stable Graves' hyperthyroidism. In nucleotides, the CDR3 is TGTGCCAGCAGTTTGTCCGGGTGGAGCTCCTACGAGCAGTACTTC. Translating it yields CASSLSGWSSYEQYF.